This T cell receptor (beta chain) was observed in a study of blood T cell repertoires in COVID-19. Study-wide context: The study drew acute and convalescent COVID-19 samples from the United States, Italy and Spain. The analysed material was cDNA or gDNA that came from T cells, B-cell-depleted T cells, or PBMCs.

This CDR3 is 15 amino acids long. Trimming removed 0 bases at V and 4 bases at J, with 13 bases between. Germline CDR1 reads SGHTS; CDR2 reads YDEGEE. Methods used by the authors: The assay estimated nucleated cells by amplifying reference gene primers. The assay was immunoSEQ multiplex PCR, and TCRdb's table has in-frame clones only and misses some. V and J calls and clone size come straight from that table; D and trimming were deduced from the DNA. The table lists roughly 88,000 clones, approximately 80% of them singletons, with 15% to 19% in the top ten. The clonotype comes from a woman of 80 years or more with acute or convalescent COVID-19. Specimen: peripheral blood. This chain uses TRBV5-8 with TRBJ1-2, with D tentatively TRBD1 (6 bases). This chain's CDR3 is CASSLASRGGYGYTF. CDR3 bases: TGTGCCAGCAGCTTGGCCAGCAGGGGCGGCTATGGCTACACCTTC.